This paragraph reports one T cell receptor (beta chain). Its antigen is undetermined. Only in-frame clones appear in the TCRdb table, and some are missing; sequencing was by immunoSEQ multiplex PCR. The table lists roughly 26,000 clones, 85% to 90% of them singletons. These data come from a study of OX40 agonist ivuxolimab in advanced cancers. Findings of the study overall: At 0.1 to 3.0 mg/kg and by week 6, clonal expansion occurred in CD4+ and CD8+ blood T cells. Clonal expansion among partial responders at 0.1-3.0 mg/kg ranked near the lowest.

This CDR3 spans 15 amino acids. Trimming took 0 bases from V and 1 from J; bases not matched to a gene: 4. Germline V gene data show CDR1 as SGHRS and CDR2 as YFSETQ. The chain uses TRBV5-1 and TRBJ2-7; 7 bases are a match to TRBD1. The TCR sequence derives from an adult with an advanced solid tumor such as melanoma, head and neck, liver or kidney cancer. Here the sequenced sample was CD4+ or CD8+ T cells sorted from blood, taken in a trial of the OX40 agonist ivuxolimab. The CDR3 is CASSLEKTGSYEQYF. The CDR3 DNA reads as TGCGCCAGCAGCTTGGAAAAGACAGGGTCCTACGAGCAGTACTTC.